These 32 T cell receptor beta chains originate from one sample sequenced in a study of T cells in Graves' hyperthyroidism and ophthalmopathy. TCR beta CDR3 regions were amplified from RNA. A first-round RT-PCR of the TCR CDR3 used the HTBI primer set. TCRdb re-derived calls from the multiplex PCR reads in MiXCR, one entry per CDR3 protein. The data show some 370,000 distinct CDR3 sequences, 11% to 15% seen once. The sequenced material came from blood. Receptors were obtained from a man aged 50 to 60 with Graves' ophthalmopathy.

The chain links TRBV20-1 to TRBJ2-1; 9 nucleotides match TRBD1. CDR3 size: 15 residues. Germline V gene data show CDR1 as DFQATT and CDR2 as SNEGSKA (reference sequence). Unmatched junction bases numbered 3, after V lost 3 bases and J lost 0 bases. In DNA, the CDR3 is TGCAGTGCTAGCTGGGACAGGGTCTCCTACAATGAGCAGTTCTTC. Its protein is CSASWDRVSYNEQFF.

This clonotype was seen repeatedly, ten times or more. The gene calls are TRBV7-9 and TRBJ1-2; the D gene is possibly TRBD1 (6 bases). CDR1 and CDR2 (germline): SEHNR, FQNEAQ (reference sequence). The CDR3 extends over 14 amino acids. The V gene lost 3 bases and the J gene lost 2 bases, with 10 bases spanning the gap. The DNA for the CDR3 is TGTGCCAGCAGCTTGGGGGGCGTGAACTATGGCTACACCTTC. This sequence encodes CASSLGGVNYGYTF. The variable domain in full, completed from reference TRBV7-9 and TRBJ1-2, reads DTGVSQNPRHKITKRGQNVTFRCDPISEHNRLYWYRQTLGQGPEFLTYFQNEAQLEKSRLLSDRFSAERPKGSFSTLEIQRTEQGDSAMYLCASSLGGVNYGYTFGSGTRLTVV.

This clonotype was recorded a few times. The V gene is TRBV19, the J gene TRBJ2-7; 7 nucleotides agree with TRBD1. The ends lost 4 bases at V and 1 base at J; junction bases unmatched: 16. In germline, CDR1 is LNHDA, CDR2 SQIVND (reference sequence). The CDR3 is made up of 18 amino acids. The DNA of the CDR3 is TGTGCCAGTAGTAAGGTAGGGCGCACAGGGGCCGGTTCCTACGAGCAGTACTTC. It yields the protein CASSKVGRTGAGSYEQYF.

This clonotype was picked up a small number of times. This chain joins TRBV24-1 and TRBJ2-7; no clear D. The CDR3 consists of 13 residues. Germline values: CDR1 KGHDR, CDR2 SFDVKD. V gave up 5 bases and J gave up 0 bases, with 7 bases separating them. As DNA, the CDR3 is TGTGCCACCAGTGCCCTGAACTCCTACGAGCAGTACTTC. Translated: CATSALNSYEQYF.

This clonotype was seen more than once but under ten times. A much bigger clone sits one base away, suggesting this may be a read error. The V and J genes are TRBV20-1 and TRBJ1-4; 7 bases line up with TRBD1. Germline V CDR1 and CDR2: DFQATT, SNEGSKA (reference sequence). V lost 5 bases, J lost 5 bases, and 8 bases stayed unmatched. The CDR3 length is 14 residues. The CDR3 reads CSAGRQGRNEKLFF. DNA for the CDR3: TGCAGTGCTGGCAGACAGGGTCGCAATGAAAAACTGTTTTTT.

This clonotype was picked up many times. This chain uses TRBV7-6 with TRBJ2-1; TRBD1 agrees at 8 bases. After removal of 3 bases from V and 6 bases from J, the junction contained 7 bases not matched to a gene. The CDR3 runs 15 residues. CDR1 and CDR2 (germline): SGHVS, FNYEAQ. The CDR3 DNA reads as TGTGCCAGCAGCTTTGGGCAGGGGGCGGGCAATGAGCAGTTCTTC. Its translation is CASSFGQGAGNEQFF. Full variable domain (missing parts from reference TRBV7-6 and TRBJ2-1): GAGVSQSPRYKVTKRGQDVALRCDPISGHVSLYWYRQALGQGPEFLTYFNYEAQQDKSGLPNDRFSAERPEGSISTLTIQRTEQRDSAMYRCASSFGQGAGNEQFFGPGTRLTVL.

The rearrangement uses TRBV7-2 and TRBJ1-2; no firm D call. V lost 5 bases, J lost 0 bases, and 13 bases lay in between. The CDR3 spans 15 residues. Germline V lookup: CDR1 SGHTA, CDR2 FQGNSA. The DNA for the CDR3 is TGTGCCAGCAGCCCACGGGGAATAGCTAACTATGGCTACACCTTC. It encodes CASSPRGIANYGYTF. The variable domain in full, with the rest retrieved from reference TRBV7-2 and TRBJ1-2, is GAGVSQSPSNKVTEKGKDVELRCDPISGHTALYWYRQSLGQGLEFLIYFQGNSAPDKSGLPSDRFSAERTGGSVSTLTIQRTQQEDSAVYLCASSPRGIANYGYTFGSGTRLTVV.

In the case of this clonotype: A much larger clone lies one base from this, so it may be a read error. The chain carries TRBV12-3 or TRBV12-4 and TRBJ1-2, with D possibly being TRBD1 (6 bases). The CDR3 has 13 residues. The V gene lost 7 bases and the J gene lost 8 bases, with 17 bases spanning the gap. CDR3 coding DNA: TGTGCCAGCATACGACAGGCGTCTGGCGGCTACACCTTC. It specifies CASIRQASGGYTF.

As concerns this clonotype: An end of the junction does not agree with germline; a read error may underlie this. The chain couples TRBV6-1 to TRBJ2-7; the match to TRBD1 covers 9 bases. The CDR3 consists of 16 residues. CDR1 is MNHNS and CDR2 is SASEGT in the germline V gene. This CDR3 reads CASSVGTGSITYDQYF. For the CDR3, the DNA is TGTGCCAGCAGTGTGGGGACAGGGAGTATCACCTACGACCAGTACTTC.

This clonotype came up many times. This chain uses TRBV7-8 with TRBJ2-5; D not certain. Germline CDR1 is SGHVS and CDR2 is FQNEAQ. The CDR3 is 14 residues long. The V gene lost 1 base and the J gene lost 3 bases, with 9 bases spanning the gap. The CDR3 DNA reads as TGTGCCAGCAGCTTAGTTTCCGGTAAAGAGACCCAGTACTTC. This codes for CASSLVSGKETQYF.

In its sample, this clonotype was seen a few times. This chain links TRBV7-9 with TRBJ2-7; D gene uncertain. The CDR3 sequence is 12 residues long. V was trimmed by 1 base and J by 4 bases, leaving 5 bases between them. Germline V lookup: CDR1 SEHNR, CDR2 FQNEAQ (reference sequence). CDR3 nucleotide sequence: TGTGCCAGCAGCTTAGAACAGTACGAGCAGTACTTC. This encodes CASSLEQYEQYF.

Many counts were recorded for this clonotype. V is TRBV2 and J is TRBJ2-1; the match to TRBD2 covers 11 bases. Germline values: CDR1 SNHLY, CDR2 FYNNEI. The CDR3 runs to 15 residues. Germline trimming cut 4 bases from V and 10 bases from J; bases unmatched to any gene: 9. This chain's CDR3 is CASSASGRPAREQFF. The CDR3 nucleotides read TGTGCCAGCAGTGCTAGCGGGAGGCCGGCCAGGGAGCAGTTCTTC. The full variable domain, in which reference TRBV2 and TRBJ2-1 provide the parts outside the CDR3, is EPEVTQTPSHQVTQMGQEVILRCVPISNHLYFYWYRQILGQKVEFLVSFYNNEISEKSEIFDDQFSVERPDGSNFTLKIRSTKLEDSAMYFCASSASGRPAREQFFGPGTRLTVL.

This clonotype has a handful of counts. CDR3 region: CASSLGEITYEQYF. CDR3 DNA: TGTGCCAGCAGCTTGGGGGAGATTACCTACGAGCAGTACTTC. The chain employs TRBV7-2 and TRBJ2-7, with D tentatively TRBD1 or TRBD2 (5 bases each). The germline gives CDR1 SGHTA, CDR2 FQGNSA. CDR3 length: 14 amino acids. V dropped 3 bases and J dropped 2 bases, with 11 bases sitting between them.

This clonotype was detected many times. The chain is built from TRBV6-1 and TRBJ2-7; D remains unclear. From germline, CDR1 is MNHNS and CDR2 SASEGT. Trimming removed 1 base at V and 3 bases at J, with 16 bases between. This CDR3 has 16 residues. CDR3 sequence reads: CASSEEISPRIYEQYF. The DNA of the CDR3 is TGTGCCAGCAGTGAAGAGATCAGTCCGAGAATCTACGAGCAGTACTTC.

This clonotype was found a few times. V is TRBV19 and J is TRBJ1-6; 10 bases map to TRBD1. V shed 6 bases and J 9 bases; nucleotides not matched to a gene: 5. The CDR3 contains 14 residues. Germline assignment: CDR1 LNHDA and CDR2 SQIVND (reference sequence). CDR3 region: CASRRQGAFSPLHF. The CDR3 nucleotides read TGTGCCAGTAGGAGACAGGGGGCTTTTTCACCCCTCCACTTT. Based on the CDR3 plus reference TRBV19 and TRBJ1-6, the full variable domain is DGGITQSPKYLFRKEGQNVTLSCEQNLNHDAMYWYRQDPGQGLRLIYYSQIVNDFQKGDIAEGYSVSREKKESFPLTVTSAQKNPTAFYLCASRRQGAFSPLHFGNGTRLTVT.

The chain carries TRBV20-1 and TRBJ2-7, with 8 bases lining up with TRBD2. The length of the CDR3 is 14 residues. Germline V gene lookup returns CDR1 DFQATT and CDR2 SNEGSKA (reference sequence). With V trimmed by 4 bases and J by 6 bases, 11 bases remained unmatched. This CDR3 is CSAINGRAKLEQYF. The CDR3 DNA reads TGCAGTGCTATTAACGGGAGGGCCAAACTCGAGCAGTACTTC.

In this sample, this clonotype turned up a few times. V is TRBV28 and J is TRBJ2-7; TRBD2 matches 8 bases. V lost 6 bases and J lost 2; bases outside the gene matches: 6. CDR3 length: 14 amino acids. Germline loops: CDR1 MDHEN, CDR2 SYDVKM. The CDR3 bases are TGTGCCAGCAGCCCGGGAGGGGTACCCTACGAGCAGTACTTC. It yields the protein CASSPGGVPYEQYF.

The CDR3 region has the DNA TGTGCCAGCAGGGCTGGGGGGCCTGGGGCCAACGTCCTGACTTTC. It yields the protein CASRAGGPGANVLTF. The rearrangement uses TRBV28 and TRBJ2-6; D may correspond to TRBD1 or TRBD2 (6 bases each). Germline loops: CDR1 MDHEN, CDR2 SYDVKM. The CDR3 totals 15 residues. The germline V and J ends were trimmed by 6 bases and 2 bases, with 11 bases remaining between them.

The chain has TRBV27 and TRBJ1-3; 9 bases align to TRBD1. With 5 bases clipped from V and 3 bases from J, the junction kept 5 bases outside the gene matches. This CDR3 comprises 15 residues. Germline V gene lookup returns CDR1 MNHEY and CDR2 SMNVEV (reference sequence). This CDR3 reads CASSTGTGIGNTIYF. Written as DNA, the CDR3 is TGTGCCAGCAGTACCGGGACAGGGATTGGAAACACCATATATTTT.

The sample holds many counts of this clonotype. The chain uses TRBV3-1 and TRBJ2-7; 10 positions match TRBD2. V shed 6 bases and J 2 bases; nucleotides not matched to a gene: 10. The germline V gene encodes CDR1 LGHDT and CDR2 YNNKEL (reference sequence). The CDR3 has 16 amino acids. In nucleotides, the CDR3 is TGTGCCAGCAGTTCGAGCGGGAGGGCCCTTACCTACGAGCAGTACTTC. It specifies CASSSSGRALTYEQYF.

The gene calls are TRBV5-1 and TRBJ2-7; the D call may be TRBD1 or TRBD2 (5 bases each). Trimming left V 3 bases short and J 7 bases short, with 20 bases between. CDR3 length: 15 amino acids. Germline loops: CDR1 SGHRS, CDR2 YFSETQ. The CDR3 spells CASSYRDPLSSEQYF. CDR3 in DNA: TGCGCCAGCAGCTACCGGGACCCCCTTTCTTCGGAGCAGTACTTC.

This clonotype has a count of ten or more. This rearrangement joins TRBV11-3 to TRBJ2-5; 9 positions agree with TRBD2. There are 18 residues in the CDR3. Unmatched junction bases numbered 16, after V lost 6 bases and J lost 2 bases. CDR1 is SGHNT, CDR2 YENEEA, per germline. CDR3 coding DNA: TGTGCCAGCAGAAACCGGGCCGGACTAGCGCAGAAACAAGAGACCCAGTACTTC. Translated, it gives CASRNRAGLAQKQETQYF.

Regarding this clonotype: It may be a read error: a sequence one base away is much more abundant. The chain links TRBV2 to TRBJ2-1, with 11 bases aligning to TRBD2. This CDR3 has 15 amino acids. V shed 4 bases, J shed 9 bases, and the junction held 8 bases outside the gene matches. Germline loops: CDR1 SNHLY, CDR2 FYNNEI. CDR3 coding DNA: TGTGCCAGCAGTGTAGATAGCGGGAGGGCTAGTGAGCAGTTCTTC. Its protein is CASSVDSGRASEQFF.

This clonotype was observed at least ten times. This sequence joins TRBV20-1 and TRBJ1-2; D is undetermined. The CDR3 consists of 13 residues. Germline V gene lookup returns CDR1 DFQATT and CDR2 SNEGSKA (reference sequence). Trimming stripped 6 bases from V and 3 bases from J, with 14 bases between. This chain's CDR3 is CSASAHRDYGYTF. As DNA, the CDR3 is TGCAGTGCGTCAGCACACCGAGACTATGGCTACACCTTC.

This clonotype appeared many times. The CDR3 spells CASSPGFHNEQFF. In DNA form, the CDR3 reads TGTGCCAGCAGCCCCGGTTTTCACAATGAGCAGTTCTTC. V and J are TRBV13 and TRBJ2-1; D gene ambiguous. Germline CDR1 PRHDT, CDR2 FYEKMQ (reference sequence). The germline V and J ends were trimmed by 5 bases and 5 bases, with 10 bases remaining between them. The CDR3 contains 13 residues.

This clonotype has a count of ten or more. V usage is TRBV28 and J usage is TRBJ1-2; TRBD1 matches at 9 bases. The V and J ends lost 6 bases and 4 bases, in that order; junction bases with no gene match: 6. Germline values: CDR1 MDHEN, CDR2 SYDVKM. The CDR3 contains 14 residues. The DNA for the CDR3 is TGTGCCAGCAGATTACAGGGGGCGGCCTATGGCTACACCTTC. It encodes CASRLQGAAYGYTF.

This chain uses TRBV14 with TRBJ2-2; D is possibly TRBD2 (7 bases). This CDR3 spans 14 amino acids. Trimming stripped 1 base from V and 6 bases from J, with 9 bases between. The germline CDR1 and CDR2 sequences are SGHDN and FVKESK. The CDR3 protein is CASSQVGGPGELFF. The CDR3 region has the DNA TGTGCCAGCAGCCAAGTCGGGGGGCCCGGGGAGCTGTTTTTT.

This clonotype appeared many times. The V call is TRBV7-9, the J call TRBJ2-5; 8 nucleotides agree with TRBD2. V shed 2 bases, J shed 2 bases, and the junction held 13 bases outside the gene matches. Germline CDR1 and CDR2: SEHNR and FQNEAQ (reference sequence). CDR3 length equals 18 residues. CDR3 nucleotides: TGTGCCAGCAGCTTATTTGGGACTAGTGGGTTTTGGCAAGAGACCCAGTACTTC. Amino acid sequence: CASSLFGTSGFWQETQYF.

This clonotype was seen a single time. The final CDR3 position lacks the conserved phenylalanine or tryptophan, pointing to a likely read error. The CDR3 region has the DNA TGTGCCAGCAGCTTAGGGCATAGCACAGATACGCAGTATTCT. Amino acid sequence: CASSLGHSTDTQYS. The genes are TRBV11-3 and TRBJ2-3; D gene unclear. The CDR3 spans 14 residues. Germline values: CDR1 SGHNT, CDR2 YENEEA. Deletions cut 1 base from V and 0 bases from J, with 5 bases between.

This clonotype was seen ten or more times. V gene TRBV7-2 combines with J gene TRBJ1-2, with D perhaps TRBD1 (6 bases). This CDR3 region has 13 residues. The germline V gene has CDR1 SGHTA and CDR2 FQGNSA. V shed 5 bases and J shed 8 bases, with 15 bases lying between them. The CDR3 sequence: CASSQQGSYGYTF. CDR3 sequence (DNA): TGTGCCAGCAGCCAACAGGGTTCTTACGGCTACACCTTC. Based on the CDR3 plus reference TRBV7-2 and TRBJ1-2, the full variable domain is GAGVSQSPSNKVTEKGKDVELRCDPISGHTALYWYRQSLGQGLEFLIYFQGNSAPDKSGLPSDRFSAERTGGSVSTLTIQRTQQEDSAVYLCASSQQGSYGYTFGSGTRLTVV.

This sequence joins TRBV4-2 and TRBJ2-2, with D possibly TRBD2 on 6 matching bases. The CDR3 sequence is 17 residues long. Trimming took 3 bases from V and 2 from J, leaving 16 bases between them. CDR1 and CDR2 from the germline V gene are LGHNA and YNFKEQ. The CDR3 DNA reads TGTGCCAGCAGCCAGGGTCAGGGACTGGCAAACACCGGGGAGCTGTTTTTT. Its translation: CASSQGQGLANTGELFF.

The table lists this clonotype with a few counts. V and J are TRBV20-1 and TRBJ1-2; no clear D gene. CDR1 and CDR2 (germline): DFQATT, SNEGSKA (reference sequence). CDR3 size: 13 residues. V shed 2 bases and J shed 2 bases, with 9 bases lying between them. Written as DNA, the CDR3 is TGCAGTGCTAGACTCGGAGGGAACTATGGCTACACCTTC. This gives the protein CSARLGGNYGYTF.